The 19 T cell receptor beta chains reported below all come from one sample, sequenced in a study of CD8+ T cells in alopecia areata. Extracted from the samples, RNA was reverse transcribed into cDNA to serve as the sequencing template. Clones were read by immunoSEQ multiplex PCR, and TCRdb kept only the in-frame ones, dropping some. This table has some 88,000 clones, roughly 45% appearing once. Treatment here: oral pan-JAK inhibitor, 5-10 mg twice daily. This sample comprised CD8+ T cells sorted from blood, obtained at week 24, from a patient treated with tofacitinib. The receptors here all came from a human donor with alopecia areata.

The chain recombines TRBV13 with TRBJ2-2; tentative D call: TRBD2 (6 bases). V was pared by 3 bases and J by 4 bases, with 9 bases between. Germline CDR1 and CDR2: PRHDT and FYEKMQ (reference sequence). The CDR3 runs to 14 residues. The CDR3 DNA follows: TGTGCCAGCAGCTTGGGGGGAAGCACCGGGGAGCTGTTTTTT. It yields the protein CASSLGGSTGELFF.

The chain carries TRBV30 and TRBJ2-7, with 8 positions matching TRBD1. The CDR3 is made up of 13 amino acids. Germline lookup yields CDR1 GTSNPN and CDR2 SVGIG (reference sequence). The V gene end was trimmed by 0 bases and the J gene end by 3 bases; junction bases not matched to a gene: 1. The CDR3 protein is CAWSVGTGYEQYF. CDR3 in DNA: TGTGCCTGGAGTGTAGGGACAGGCTACGAGCAGTACTTC.

This chain uses TRBV27 with TRBJ2-1, with D perhaps given as TRBD1 or TRBD2 (5 bases each). CDR3 length: 15 residues. V was clipped by 4 bases and J by 0 bases, with 10 bases between them. The V gene's germline CDR1 is MNHEY and CDR2 SMNVEV (reference sequence). The CDR3 sequence is CASSYRDGSYNEQFF. The CDR3 DNA reads as TGTGCCAGCAGTTATCGGGACGGCTCCTACAATGAGCAGTTCTTC.

The table lists this clone with a few counts. The gene calls are TRBV9 and TRBJ1-1; a possible D gene is TRBD1 (6 bases). The CDR3 extends over 15 amino acids. Germline V gene data show CDR1 as SGDLS and CDR2 as YYNGEE. Trimming cost V 0 bases and J 3 bases, with 12 bases left between them. The CDR3 loop is CASSVEGDGDTEAFF. The CDR3 bases are TGTGCCAGCAGCGTAGAGGGGGATGGGGACACTGAAGCTTTCTTT.

This clone was seen more than once but under ten times. The chain is built from TRBV7-9 and TRBJ2-3; 7 nucleotides line up with TRBD1. From germline, CDR1 is SEHNR and CDR2 FQNEAQ (reference sequence). This CDR3 is 14 amino acids long. V was pared by 3 bases and J by 6 bases, with 6 bases of the junction left unmatched. CDR3: CASSLLRGPDTQYF. The CDR3 coding sequence is TGTGCCAGCAGCTTGTTAAGGGGGCCCGATACGCAGTATTTT. Full variable domain (missing parts from reference TRBV7-9 and TRBJ2-3): DTGVSQNPRHKITKRGQNVTFRCDPISEHNRLYWYRQTLGQGPEFLTYFQNEAQLEKSRLLSDRFSAERPKGSFSTLEIQRTEQGDSAMYLCASSLLRGPDTQYFGPGTRLTVL.

The DNA of the CDR3 is TGCGCCAGCAGCTTGGCGTCCCGGCGGGAGAGGGGCAATGAGCAGTTCTTC. It translates to CASSLASRRERGNEQFF. The V and J genes are TRBV5-1 and TRBJ2-1; 7 positions match TRBD2. Losses at the gene ends were 0 bases for V and 6 bases for J; bases not matched to a gene: 12. Germline CDR1 is SGHRS and CDR2 is YFSETQ. The CDR3 is made up of 17 amino acids.

The chain is built from TRBV2 and TRBJ2-7, with D hard to call. The germline gives CDR1 SNHLY, CDR2 FYNNEI. The V gene lost 4 bases and the J gene lost 2 bases, with 6 bases spanning the gap. The CDR3 is 12 amino acids. CDR3 residues: CASSGVPYEQYF. The CDR3 nucleotides read TGTGCCAGCAGTGGAGTACCCTACGAGCAGTACTTC.

The rearrangement links TRBV19 to TRBJ1-1; D gene ambiguous. The V gene lost 3 bases and the J gene lost 5 bases, with 10 bases spanning the gap. The CDR3 extends over 13 amino acids. The germline V gene has CDR1 LNHDA and CDR2 SQIVND (reference sequence). The chain's CDR3 is CASSIPDPTEAFF. The CDR3 DNA sequence: TGTGCCAGTAGTATCCCAGACCCGACTGAAGCTTTCTTT.

V is TRBV27 and J is TRBJ1-5; TRBD1 is a possible D gene (5 bases). The germline gives CDR1 MNHEY, CDR2 SMNVEV (reference sequence). Trimming removed 7 bases at V and 4 bases at J, with 20 bases between. This CDR3 region has 16 residues. CDR3 residues: CASTLRGRATNQPQHF. The CDR3 DNA sequence: TGTGCCAGCACCTTAAGGGGCAGGGCGACGAATCAGCCCCAGCATTTT.

The rearrangement links TRBV27 to TRBJ1-5, with 9 nucleotides matching TRBD1. This CDR3 contains 15 residues. Looked up from germline, CDR1 is MNHEY and CDR2 is SMNVEV (reference sequence). V was clipped by 0 bases and J by 7 bases; unmatched bases: 4. The CDR3, as DNA: TGTGCCAGCAGTTTATCCGGGGACAGGGACCAGCCCCAGCATTTT. It encodes CASSLSGDRDQPQHF.

The chain employs TRBV23-1 and TRBJ1-2; D might be TRBD1 (5 bases). Being an ORF, TRBV23-1 has a function that is uncertain. This CDR3 contains 16 residues. Trimming took 0 bases from V and 0 from J, leaving 11 bases between them. The CDR3 loop reads CASSQSGRGANYGYTF. The CDR3 nucleotides are TGCGCCAGCAGTCAATCAGGGAGGGGTGCTAACTATGGCTACACCTTC.

The gene calls are TRBV11-2 and TRBJ2-7, with D tentatively TRBD1 (5 bases). V dropped 1 base and J dropped 3 bases, with 13 bases sitting between them. This CDR3 is built from 15 residues. Per the germline V gene, CDR1 is SGHAT and CDR2 is FQNNGV. The CDR3 here is CASSLAQAGRYEQYF. The CDR3 DNA reads TGTGCCAGCAGCTTAGCTCAAGCAGGGCGCTACGAGCAGTACTTC. The full variable domain, rest sourced from reference TRBV11-2 and TRBJ2-7, is EAGVAQSPRYKIIEKRQSVAFWCNPISGHATLYWYQQILGQGPKLLIQFQNNGVVDDSQLPKDRFSAERLKGVDSTLKIQPAKLEDSAVYLCASSLAQAGRYEQYFGPGTRLTVT.

The V gene is TRBV6-6, the J gene TRBJ1-1; no clear D gene. The CDR3 sequence is 15 residues long. The germline CDR1 and CDR2 sequences are MNHNY and SVGAGI (reference sequence). Trimming removed 6 bases at V and 1 base at J, with 15 bases between. The CDR3 protein is CASSHPPGWNTEAFF. The CDR3, as DNA: TGTGCCAGCAGCCACCCCCCGGGCTGGAACACTGAAGCTTTCTTT.

The chain is built from TRBV2 and TRBJ2-7, with 9 bases that match TRBD2. The CDR3 loop spans 12 amino acids. The trim removed 9 bases at V and 2 bases at J, leaving 2 bases unmatched. The germline V gene has CDR1 SNHLY and CDR2 FYNNEI. CDR3 DNA: TGTGCCAGGGGACTAGCCCCCTACGAGCAGTACTTC. It codes for CARGLAPYEQYF. Together with reference TRBV2 and TRBJ2-7, the CDR3 gives the full variable domain: EPEVTQTPSHQVTQMGQEVILRCVPISNHLYFYWYRQILGQKVEFLVSFYNNEISEKSEIFDDQFSVERPDGSNFTLKIRSTKLEDSAMYFCARGLAPYEQYFGPGTRLTVT.

The CDR3 DNA sequence: TGTGCCAGCAGCTTACAGGGGAACGAGCAGTACTTC. Protein: CASSLQGNEQYF. This chain uses TRBV7-9 with TRBJ2-7, with D perhaps TRBD1 (6 bases). Between the trimmed V and J ends, which lost 2 bases and 5 bases, there was a span of 7 bases. The CDR3 totals 12 residues. Per the germline V gene, CDR1 is SEHNR and CDR2 is FQNEAQ (reference sequence).

This CDR3 reads CASSRQGNEQFF. The CDR3 DNA is TGCGCCAGCAGCCGACAGGGCAATGAGCAGTTCTTC. The chain is built from TRBV4-3 and TRBJ2-1; TRBD1 matches at 7 bases. The CDR3 consists of 12 residues. The ends lost 4 bases at V and 6 bases at J; junction bases unmatched: 0. Germline CDR1 is LGHNA and CDR2 is YSLEER.

This clone was counted between two and nine times. This chain joins TRBV29-1 and TRBJ2-3; D perhaps matches TRBD2 (6 bases). Germline CDR1 and CDR2: SQVTM and ANQGSEA. With 6 bases removed from V and 6 bases from J, the gap between germline ends came to 19 bases. The CDR3 spans 14 residues. For the CDR3, the DNA is TGCAGCGTCCGGGGGATTCGGGGTCGGGATACGCAGTATTTT. It translates to CSVRGIRGRDTQYF.

The chain has TRBV6-5 and TRBJ2-5; D might be TRBD1 (6 bases). Germline V gene data show CDR1 as MNHEY and CDR2 as SVGAGI. Trimming left V 5 bases short and J 8 bases short, with 18 bases between. There are 14 residues in the CDR3. CDR3 DNA: TGTGCCAGCAGTCTAGACAGGAAGGGAAAAACCCAGTACTTC. Translating it yields CASSLDRKGKTQYF.

The genes are TRBV4-2 and TRBJ2-7; a weak D match, TRBD2 (5 bases). V lost 2 bases and J lost 7, with 12 bases in between. This CDR3 is built from 13 residues. Germline CDR1 reads LGHNA; CDR2 reads YNFKEQ. CDR3 in amino acids: CASSQRTGGEQYF. The DNA for the CDR3 is TGTGCCAGCAGCCAAAGAACGGGCGGGGAGCAGTACTTC.